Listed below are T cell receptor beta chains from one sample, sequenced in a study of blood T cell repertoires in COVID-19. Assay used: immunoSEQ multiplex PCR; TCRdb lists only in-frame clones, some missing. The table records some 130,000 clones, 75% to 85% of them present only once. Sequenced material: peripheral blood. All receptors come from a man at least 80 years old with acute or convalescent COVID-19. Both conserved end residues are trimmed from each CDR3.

ASNRQTQETQY TRBV6-5
AISVIYSTGELF TRBV10-3
ASSDKRGDQETQY TRBV6-4
ASSFEASTDTQY TRBV7-9
ASSLAAQETQY TRBV12-3/TRBV12-4
ASSFSTWSDYYGYT TRBV5-5
ASSNNRGMNEQF TRBV5-1
ASSPAWTGMGTEAF TRBV5-4
ASSLSGDRAYNEQF TRBV7-3
ASSMQGGEKLF TRBV5-4
ASSPMTSGVGDTQY TRBV14
ASSQGDKGAMNTEAF TRBV4-3
ASSQRGADEQY TRBV3-1/TRBV3-2